These 20 T cell receptor beta chains were sequenced from one sample in a study of cytomegalovirus exposure and HLA in healthy donors. Both 60 Vbeta primers and 13 Jbeta primers went into the PCR. Generated by immunoSEQ multiplex PCR, the TCRdb table keeps only in-frame clones and is missing some. Of 150,000 to 250,000 clones listed, approximately 85% are singletons. Specimen: PBMCs. These receptors were taken from a girl under 18 in good health and CMV-seropositive.

This clone was picked up a small number of times. The rearrangement links TRBV16 to TRBJ1-2; D unclear. This CDR3 has 15 residues. Germline-derived CDR1 and CDR2 are KGHSY and FQNENV. Between the trimmed V and J ends, which lost 6 bases and 0 bases, there was a span of 14 bases. The CDR3 here is CASSLGSGANYGYTF. In nucleotides, the CDR3 is TGTGCCAGCAGTCTCGGGTCCGGGGCTAACTATGGCTACACCTTC.

The chain employs TRBV19 and TRBJ2-1; 12 positions match TRBD2. The junction had 0 bases not matched to a gene; V was cut back by 1 base and J by 5 bases. The CDR3 covers 15 residues. CDR1 and CDR2 from the germline V gene are LNHDA and SQIVND (reference sequence). The CDR3 DNA follows: TGTGCCAGTAGTATAGGACTAGCGGGGGACAATGAGCAGTTCTTC. Its translation is CASSIGLAGDNEQFF.

About this clone: This sample also contains other DNA sequences that code for the same CDR3. The CDR3 region is CASSYGQGNQPQHF. In DNA, the CDR3 is TGTGCCAGCAGTTACGGACAGGGTAATCAGCCCCAGCATTTT. V and J are TRBV6-5 and TRBJ1-5; TRBD1 agrees at 8 bases. With 2 bases clipped from V and 4 bases from J, the junction kept 1 base outside the gene matches. Germline V gives CDR1 MNHEY, CDR2 SVGAGI. The CDR3 is 14 amino acids.

The chain links TRBV13 to TRBJ1-1, with TRBD1 matching over 7 bases. V lost 5 bases, J lost 3 bases, and 9 bases stayed unmatched. The CDR3 length is 15 residues. Germline lookup yields CDR1 PRHDT and CDR2 FYEKMQ (reference sequence). CDR3 sequence: CASSQRQGSYTEAFF. CDR3 bases: TGTGCCAGCAGCCAACGACAGGGAAGTTACACTGAAGCTTTCTTT.

Remarks on this clone: Germline and junction disagree at one end, which may indicate a read error. V gene TRBV7-9 combines with J gene TRBJ2-7; 12 positions match TRBD2. The germline gives CDR1 SEHNR, CDR2 FQNEAQ (reference sequence). The CDR3 runs 16 residues. CDR3 sequence: CSSSLDSGLAGYEQYF. CDR3 coding DNA: TGTTCCAGCAGCTTGGATTCGGGACTAGCGGGCTACGAGCAGTACTTC.

The rearrangement joins TRBV18 to TRBJ2-4; no definite D call. The ends were cut back, 3 bases at V and 5 bases at J, with 11 bases in the middle. CDR1 is KGHSH, CDR2 LQKENI, per germline. The CDR3 loop spans 14 amino acids. In DNA form, the CDR3 reads TGTGCCAGCTCACCCCAGGATTTCGAAAACATTCAGTACTTC. It codes for CASSPQDFENIQYF.

The chain joins TRBV19 to TRBJ1-1; 11 nucleotides agree with TRBD1. CDR1 and CDR2 (germline): LNHDA, SQIVND (reference sequence). This CDR3 contains 14 residues. With 4 bases clipped from V and 5 bases from J, the junction kept 3 bases outside the gene matches. CDR3: CASSTDRGRTEAFF. As DNA, the CDR3 is TGTGCCAGTAGTACGGACAGGGGGCGAACTGAAGCTTTCTTT.

V usage is TRBV27 and J usage is TRBJ1-4; 10 nucleotides match TRBD1. The CDR3 runs 15 residues. The V gene's germline CDR1 is MNHEY and CDR2 SMNVEV (reference sequence). J gave up 4 bases and V 5 bases, and 4 bases lay outside the gene matches. The chain's CDR3 is CASSPWTGGNEKLFF. The CDR3 coding sequence is TGTGCCAGCAGTCCCTGGACAGGGGGTAATGAAAAACTGTTTTTT.

The chain links TRBV29-1 to TRBJ1-3; 7 nucleotides line up with TRBD1. Germline V CDR1 and CDR2: SQVTM, ANQGSEA. The CDR3 is 14 amino acids. V was pared by 6 bases and J by 0 bases, with 5 bases of the junction left unmatched. The CDR3: CSVGGQSSGNTIYF. DNA of the CDR3: TGCAGCGTCGGGGGACAGAGCTCTGGAAACACCATATATTTT.

Details on this clone: At one of its ends the junction is not consistent with the germline gene, which may arise from a read error. The rearrangement links TRBV4-3 to TRBJ2-4; a weak D match, TRBD2 (5 bases). The CDR3 has 15 residues. The germline V gene encodes CDR1 LGHNA and CDR2 YSLEER. The CDR3 here is CASRQDPGSKNIQYF. As DNA, the CDR3 is TGCGCCAGCCGCCAAGATCCGGGGTCCAAAAACATTCAGTACTTC.

The J gene is TRBJ2-3, the V gene TRBV5-4, with 9 nucleotides matching TRBD1. The CDR3 spans 16 residues. V was pared by 4 bases and J by 2 bases, with 8 bases of the junction left unmatched. Germline lookup yields CDR1 SGHNT and CDR2 YYREEE (reference sequence). This CDR3 reads CASSPGDRAFTDTQYF. DNA for the CDR3: TGTGCCAGCAGCCCAGGGGACAGGGCTTTCACAGATACGCAGTATTTT.

This rearrangement joins TRBV12-5 to TRBJ1-5; maybe TRBD1 (6 bases). Trimming removed 0 bases at V and 0 bases at J, with 21 bases between. Germline V lookup: CDR1 LGHNT, CDR2 FRNRAP. The CDR3 spans 20 residues. DNA for the CDR3: TGTGCTAGTGGTTTGGTACCCATGGGCAGGGGCCGACATAGCAATCAGCCCCAGCATTTT. Its protein is CASGLVPMGRGRHSNQPQHF. Supplemented by reference TRBV12-5 and TRBJ1-5, the full variable domain reads DARVTQTPRHKVTEMGQEVTMRCQPILGHNTVFWYRQTMMQGLELLAYFRNRAPLDDSGMPKDRFSAEMPDATLATLKIQPSEPRDSAVYFCASGLVPMGRGRHSNQPQHFGDGTRLSIL.

The gene calls are TRBV2 and TRBJ2-5; D unresolved. The CDR3 is made up of 13 amino acids. The germline gives CDR1 SNHLY, CDR2 FYNNEI. Trimming left V 5 bases short and J 2 bases short, with 9 bases between. CDR3 protein: CASSPRWQETQYF. The CDR3 DNA is TGTGCCAGCAGTCCCCGGTGGCAAGAGACCCAGTACTTC. The whole variable domain, filled in from reference TRBV2 and TRBJ2-5, reads EPEVTQTPSHQVTQMGQEVILRCVPISNHLYFYWYRQILGQKVEFLVSFYNNEISEKSEIFDDQFSVERPDGSNFTLKIRSTKLEDSAMYFCASSPRWQETQYFGPGTRLLVL.

V usage is TRBV10-3 and J usage is TRBJ1-3; no definite D call. CDR1 is ENHRY and CDR2 is SYGVKD in the germline V gene. V shed 2 bases and J shed 0 bases, with 8 bases lying between them. This CDR3 region has 15 residues. CDR3 residues: CAISEQVNSGNTIYF. CDR3 DNA: TGTGCCATCAGTGAGCAGGTCAACTCTGGAAACACCATATATTTT.

The chain carries TRBV19 and TRBJ2-1, with D tentatively TRBD2 (5 bases). The V end lost 7 bases, the J end lost 4 bases, and 14 bases lay between the germline ends. CDR3 length equals 14 residues. Germline lookup yields CDR1 LNHDA and CDR2 SQIVND (reference sequence). CDR3 loop: CASNVGPGYNEQFF. CDR3 DNA sequence: TGTGCCAGTAACGTTGGACCGGGGTACAATGAGCAGTTCTTC. Full variable domain (remainder filled in from reference TRBV19 and TRBJ2-1): DGGITQSPKYLFRKEGQNVTLSCEQNLNHDAMYWYRQDPGQGLRLIYYSQIVNDFQKGDIAEGYSVSREKKESFPLTVTSAQKNPTAFYLCASNVGPGYNEQFFGPGTRLTVL.

V is TRBV29-1 and J is TRBJ2-7, with a weak D call TRBD2 (5 bases). Trimming removed 0 bases at V and 7 bases at J, with 16 bases between. The CDR3 has 14 residues. Germline CDR1 and CDR2: SQVTM and ANQGSEA. CDR3 nucleotides: TGCAGCGTTGAAGATGGAGGACCGCCCCAGGAGCAGTACTTC. Translation gives CSVEDGGPPQEQYF.

This clone was seen just once. The chain is built from TRBV7-2 and TRBJ2-7; 7 positions match TRBD1. The trim removed 5 bases at V and 0 bases at J, leaving 7 bases unmatched. There are 15 residues in the CDR3. The germline V gene has CDR1 SGHTA and CDR2 FQGNSA. The CDR3 reads CASSLGQAYSYEQYF. CDR3 DNA: TGTGCCAGCAGCCTCGGACAGGCCTACTCCTACGAGCAGTACTTC.

Of note for this clone: The sample has other DNA sequences that encode this CDR3 too. J is TRBJ1-6 and V is TRBV7-2; D possibly corresponds to TRBD1 (5 bases). Looked up from germline, CDR1 is SGHTA and CDR2 is FQGNSA. The V and J ends lost 2 bases and 4 bases respectively, with 6 bases between them. The CDR3 covers 14 residues. The CDR3 sequence is CASSLQGYNSPLHF. For the CDR3, the DNA is TGTGCCAGCAGCTTACAGGGTTATAATTCACCCCTCCACTTT.

This chain joins TRBV4-1 and TRBJ2-2, with 8 bases identical to TRBD2. CDR1 MGHRA and CDR2 YSYEKL come from the germline V gene. This CDR3 is built from 20 residues. V dropped 2 bases and J dropped 6; count of bases not matched to a gene: 20. The CDR3, as DNA: TGCGCCAGCAGCCAACCTTCGACGTTGCGGGCGGGGGGTGGTGCCGGGGAGCTGTTTTTT. Its protein is CASSQPSTLRAGGGAGELFF.

The chain is built from TRBV19 and TRBJ2-7; 9 nucleotides agree with TRBD2. V lost 5 bases and J lost 2; bases outside the gene matches: 13. This CDR3 has 17 amino acids. Germline assignment: CDR1 LNHDA and CDR2 SQIVND (reference sequence). The CDR3 DNA reads TGTGCCAGTAGTCGGATTAGCGGGGGCACCCCTCCCTACGAGCAGTACTTC. Translation: CASSRISGGTPPYEQYF.